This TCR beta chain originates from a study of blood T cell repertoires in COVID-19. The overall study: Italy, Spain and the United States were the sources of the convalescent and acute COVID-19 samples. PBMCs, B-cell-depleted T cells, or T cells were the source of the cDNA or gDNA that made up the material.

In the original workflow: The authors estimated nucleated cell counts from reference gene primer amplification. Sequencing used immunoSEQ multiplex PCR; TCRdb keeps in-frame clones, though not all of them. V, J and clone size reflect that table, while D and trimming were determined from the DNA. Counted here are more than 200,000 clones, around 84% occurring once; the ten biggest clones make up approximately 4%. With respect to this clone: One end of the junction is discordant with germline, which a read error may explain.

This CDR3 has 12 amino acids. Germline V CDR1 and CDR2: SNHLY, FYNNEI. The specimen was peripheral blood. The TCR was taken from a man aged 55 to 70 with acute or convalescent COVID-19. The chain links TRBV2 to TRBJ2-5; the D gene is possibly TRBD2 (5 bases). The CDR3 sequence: CATGIFQKTQYF. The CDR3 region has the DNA TGTGCCACGGGGATTTTCCAAAAGACCCAGTACTTC.